This T cell receptor (beta chain) was found in a study of T cells expressing NK-cell markers. Germline loops: CDR1 GTSNPN, CDR2 SVGIG (reference sequence). CDR3 size: 14 residues. TCRdb reprocessed the 5' RACE reads and reports one entry per CDR3 protein, with no DNA. The sample data list under 200,000 distinct CDR3 sequences. The V gene is TRBV30, the J gene TRBJ2-2; TCRdb selects TRBD1, and the lack of DNA leaves this call unchecked. This clonotype originated in a woman aged 18-69 years in good health. Sequencing used blood T cells: a sorted CD56 or NKG2C T cell subset, CD4+ or CD8+ T cells, or bulk PBMC T cells (not recorded which). The CDR3 sequence is CAWSVQGASGELFF.